This passage covers 18 T cell receptor beta chains from one sample sequenced in a study of T cell repertoires in cytomegalovirus infection. A single record per CDR3 protein comes from TCRdb applying MiXCR to the reads. This sample has around 130,000 distinct CDR3 sequences, with 7% to 9.5% found just once. Source material: PBMCs. These receptors all come from a human donor in good health (CMV status not recorded). Some clones in this sample may be carry-over from other donors' samples.

This sequence joins TRBV29-1 and TRBJ1-2; D is unresolved. Between the trimmed V and J ends, which lost 5 bases and 3 bases, there was a span of 4 bases. Germline CDR1 is SQVTM and CDR2 is ANQGSEA. There are 10 residues in the CDR3. The CDR3 bases are TGCAGCGTTTCCGACTATGGCTACACCTTC. Encoded protein: CSVSDYGYTF.

This clonotype showed up many times. V is TRBV20-1 and J is TRBJ2-1, with D possibly being TRBD2 (6 bases). The CDR3 totals 14 residues. The V and J ends lost 3 bases and 0 bases respectively, with 9 bases between them. Germline values: CDR1 DFQATT, CDR2 SNEGSKA (reference sequence). The chain's CDR3 is CSAREGRSYNEQFF. The DNA of the CDR3 is TGCAGTGCTAGGGAGGGCCGCTCCTACAATGAGCAGTTCTTC.

This clonotype occurred many times. CDR3 residues: CASSPGGTAAYEQYF. The CDR3, as DNA: TGTGCCAGCAGCCCTGGGGGGACAGCCGCCTACGAGCAGTACTTC. The chain joins TRBV7-6 to TRBJ2-7; TRBD1 is a possible D gene (7 bases). This CDR3 comprises 15 residues. V dropped 5 bases and J dropped 2 bases, with 16 bases sitting between them. CDR1 is SGHVS, CDR2 FNYEAQ, per germline.

This clonotype was seen ten or more times. The chain recombines TRBV20-1 with TRBJ1-5; D remains ambiguous. Trimming left V 4 bases short and J 3 bases short, with 7 bases between. CDR3 length: 12 amino acids. Germline CDR1 is DFQATT and CDR2 is SNEGSKA (reference sequence). The CDR3 region is CSAIGPNQPQHF. DNA for the CDR3: TGCAGTGCTATAGGGCCCAATCAGCCCCAGCATTTT.

The table lists this clonotype with many counts. The chain is built from TRBV20-1 and TRBJ1-6, with 9 bases lining up with TRBD1. Trimming removed 5 bases from V and 7 bases from J; junction bases left unmatched: 15. Germline lookup yields CDR1 DFQATT and CDR2 SNEGSKA (reference sequence). The CDR3 is 17 residues long. The CDR3 spells CSAGSGTGRRLNSPLHF. In DNA, the CDR3 is TGCAGTGCTGGCTCCGGGACAGGGAGAAGATTGAATTCACCCCTCCACTTT.

Concerning this clonotype: A much more abundant neighbour one base away suggests this may be a read error. This chain joins TRBV9 and TRBJ2-7; D remains ambiguous. The CDR3 has 16 residues. CDR1 is SGDLS and CDR2 is YYNGEE in the germline V gene. The CDR3 DNA sequence: TGTGTCAGCAGCGTAGCTCCGGGCACCACGACCTACGAGCAGTACTTC. Its translation is CVSSVAPGTTTYEQYF.

The chain combines TRBV7-2 with TRBJ1-1, with 8 nucleotides matching TRBD1. Germline-derived CDR1 and CDR2 are SGHTA and FQGNSA. The CDR3 contains 14 residues. The ends lost 4 bases at V and 7 bases at J; junction bases unmatched: 8. The CDR3 region is CASSYGTGTVEAFF. In nucleotides, the CDR3 is TGTGCCAGCAGCTACGGGACAGGTACAGTTGAAGCTTTCTTT.

With regard to this clonotype: One end of the junction is discordant with germline, which a read error may explain. The chain couples TRBV7-2 to TRBJ2-3; tentatively, D is TRBD2 (7 bases). This CDR3 contains 19 residues. Germline V lookup: CDR1 SGHTA, CDR2 FQGNSA. The CDR3 loop reads CASSFERGAIPSGADTLYF. The CDR3 DNA reads TGTGCCAGCAGCTTCGAACGGGGGGCTATTCCTAGCGGCGCAGATACGCTGTATTTT. Variable domain in full (rest from reference TRBV7-2 and TRBJ2-3): GAGVSQSPSNKVTEKGKDVELRCDPISGHTALYWYRQSLGQGLEFLIYFQGNSAPDKSGLPSDRFSAERTGGSVSTLTIQRTQQEDSAVYLCASSFERGAIPSGADTLYFGPGTRLTVL.

This clonotype was seen repeatedly, ten times or more. This sequence joins TRBV12-5 and TRBJ2-3, with a possible D match to TRBD1 (6 bases). Trimming removed 1 base from V and 3 bases from J, with 17 bases in between. Germline V CDR1 and CDR2: LGHNT, FRNRAP. The CDR3 sequence is 17 residues long. The CDR3 DNA reads as TGTGCTAGTGGTTTGGGTCAAGGGACACCACAAACAGATACGCAGTATTTT. It is translated as CASGLGQGTPQTDTQYF.

The chain recombines TRBV6-2 or TRBV6-3 with TRBJ2-3, with a tentative D call TRBD2 (6 bases). Trimming took off 0 bases at V and 4 bases at J, with 17 bases between the two ends. Germline loops: CDR1 MNHEY, CDR2 SVGEGT. This CDR3 is built from 17 residues. CDR3 sequence reads: CASSYSKGGEDADTQYF. In nucleotides, the CDR3 is TGTGCCAGCAGTTACTCGAAGGGCGGGGAGGACGCAGATACGCAGTATTTT.

This clonotype was detected only a few times. The V and J genes are TRBV11-2 and TRBJ1-2; D may be TRBD1 (5 bases). V dropped 6 bases and J dropped 9 bases, with 14 bases sitting between them. This CDR3 is 12 amino acids long. Per the germline V gene, CDR1 is SGHAT and CDR2 is FQNNGV. CDR3 protein: CASRGDPGSYTF. The CDR3 DNA follows: TGTGCCAGCAGGGGGGACCCAGGGAGCTACACCTTC.

This chain joins TRBV29-1 and TRBJ2-2; 7 nucleotides agree with TRBD1. The ends lost 4 bases at V and 3 bases at J; junction bases unmatched: 14. In germline, CDR1 is SQVTM, CDR2 ANQGSEA. This CDR3 has 17 amino acids. The CDR3 DNA reads TGCAGCGTTGTAGGGAGTAACAGGGGCTTGGACACCGGGGAGCTGTTTTTT. Protein product: CSVVGSNRGLDTGELFF.

This clonotype was seen ten or more times. The chain recombines TRBV7-2 with TRBJ1-1; D uncertain. Germline CDR1 and CDR2: SGHTA and FQGNSA. V lost 5 bases and J 4 bases, leaving 11 bases between the germline ends. This CDR3 region has 13 residues. CDR3 amino acids: CASSLGVSTEAFF. Written as DNA, the CDR3 is TGTGCCAGCAGCCTTGGGGTGAGCACTGAAGCTTTCTTT.

This clonotype was observed at least ten times. This chain connects TRBV4-1 to TRBJ1-2; D is undetermined. This CDR3 is built from 15 residues. Germline CDR1 is MGHRA and CDR2 is YSYEKL. V gave up 0 bases and J gave up 1 base, with 9 bases separating them. The CDR3, as DNA: TGCGCCAGCAGCCAAGATCGAGAGGTTAACTATGGCTACACCTTC. Encoded protein: CASSQDREVNYGYTF.

The chain links TRBV28 to TRBJ2-3; TRBD1 aligns across 9 bases. The trim removed 6 bases at V and 0 bases at J, leaving 4 bases unmatched. CDR3 length: 15 residues. From germline, CDR1 is MDHEN and CDR2 SYDVKM. Here the CDR3 DNA reads TGTGCCAGCAGGAAGACAGGGGGGAGCACAGATACGCAGTATTTT. Protein sequence: CASRKTGGSTDTQYF.

The rearrangement links TRBV14 to TRBJ2-1; tentatively, D is TRBD2 (7 bases). Germline CDR1 is SGHDN and CDR2 is FVKESK. V shed 8 bases and J shed 2 bases, with 13 bases lying between them. There are 14 residues in the CDR3. DNA of the CDR3: TGTGCCAGCGCTTGGGAGGGGGCCTACAATGAGCAGTTCTTC. Residues: CASAWEGAYNEQFF.

Many counts were recorded for this clonotype. This rearrangement joins TRBV6-5 to TRBJ2-2; TRBD1 is a possible D gene (6 bases). With 1 base removed from V and 6 bases from J, the gap between germline ends came to 9 bases. The CDR3 extends over 14 amino acids. Germline loops: CDR1 MNHEY, CDR2 SVGAGI. This CDR3 reads CASSYFRGAGELFF. DNA for the CDR3: TGTGCCAGCAGTTACTTCAGGGGTGCCGGGGAGCTGTTTTTT.

This clonotype was recorded at least ten times. The CDR3 DNA is TGTGCCAGCAGCAAAGGACAGGGGGCAGGCTACACCTTC. This translates into CASSKGQGAGYTF. V usage is TRBV2 and J usage is TRBJ1-2, with 11 bases aligning to TRBD1. The CDR3 contains 13 residues. Germline V gives CDR1 SNHLY, CDR2 FYNNEI. Trimming cost V 6 bases and J 8 bases; bases outside gene matches: 5.